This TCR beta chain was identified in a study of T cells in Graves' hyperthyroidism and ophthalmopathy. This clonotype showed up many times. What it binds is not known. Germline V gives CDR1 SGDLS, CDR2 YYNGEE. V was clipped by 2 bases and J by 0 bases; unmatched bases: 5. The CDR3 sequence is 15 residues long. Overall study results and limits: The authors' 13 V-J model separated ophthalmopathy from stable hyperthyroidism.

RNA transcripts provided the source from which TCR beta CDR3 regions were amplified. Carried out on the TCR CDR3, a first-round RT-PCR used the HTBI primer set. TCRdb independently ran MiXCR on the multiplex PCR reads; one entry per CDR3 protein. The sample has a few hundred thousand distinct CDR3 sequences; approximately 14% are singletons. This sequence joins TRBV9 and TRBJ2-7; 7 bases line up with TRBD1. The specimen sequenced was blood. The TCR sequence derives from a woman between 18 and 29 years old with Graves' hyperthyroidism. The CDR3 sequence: CASSVSGTASYEQYF. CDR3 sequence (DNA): TGTGCCAGCAGCGTCTCCGGGACAGCCTCCTACGAGCAGTACTTC.